A single sample is the source of the 12 T cell receptor beta chains below, sequenced in a study of CD8 T cells in Susac syndrome. The authors reverse transcribed roughly 0.5 to 1 ug RNA with random hexamers. MiXCR, applied by TCRdb to the immunoSEQ multiplex PCR reads, yields one record per CDR3 protein. The table includes fewer than 140,000 distinct CDR3 sequences, roughly 95% detected once. Sample: CD8+ T cells from PBMCs. These receptors came from a human donor with Susac syndrome.

The chain uses TRBV13 and TRBJ2-4; 9 nucleotides align to TRBD1. The V and J ends lost 6 bases and 7 bases, in that order; junction bases with no gene match: 7. The CDR3 covers 14 residues. CDR1 is PRHDT and CDR2 is FYEKMQ in the germline V gene (reference sequence). The CDR3 nucleotides read TGTGCCAGCAGTTTACAGGGGGCGCAGAACATTCAGTACTTC. Its translation is CASSLQGAQNIQYF. The variable domain in full, completed from reference TRBV13 and TRBJ2-4, reads AAGVIQSPRHLIKEKRETATLKCYPIPRHDTVYWYQQGPGQDPQFLISFYEKMQSDKGSIPDRFSAQQFSDYHSELNMSSLELGDSALYFCASSLQGAQNIQYFGAGTRLSVL.

The chain couples TRBV4-3 to TRBJ2-3; D is possibly TRBD2 (6 bases). The CDR3 contains 15 residues. From germline, CDR1 is LGHNA and CDR2 YSLEER. V shed 1 base and J shed 3 bases, with 11 bases lying between them. The CDR3 coding sequence is TGCGCCAGCAGCCAAGGTTTAGCGGTAACAGATACGCAGTATTTT. It encodes CASSQGLAVTDTQYF.

This clonotype was picked up one time. V usage is TRBV24-1 and J usage is TRBJ2-2; D call uncertain. Germline V gene lookup returns CDR1 KGHDR and CDR2 SFDVKD. There are 15 residues in the CDR3. V was trimmed by 4 bases and J by 3 bases, leaving 11 bases between them. The CDR3 sequence is CATSDSFGDTGELFF. The CDR3 DNA reads as TGTGCCACCAGTGACTCGTTTGGGGACACCGGGGAGCTGTTTTTT.

The chain joins TRBV7-3 to TRBJ1-1, with D unclear. CDR1 is SGHTA, CDR2 FQGTGA, per germline. The CDR3 extends over 14 amino acids. Deletions cut 2 bases from V and 1 base from J, with 8 bases between. The CDR3 bases are TGTGCCAGCAGCTTATTGTTGGGGAACACTGAAGCTTTCTTT. Its translation is CASSLLLGNTEAFF.

The chain recombines TRBV20-1 with TRBJ2-7, with D possibly matching TRBD1 (6 bases). CDR3 size: 14 residues. V lost 6 bases to trimming and J lost 0 bases, with 15 bases between them. The germline V gene has CDR1 DFQATT and CDR2 SNEGSKA (reference sequence). The CDR3 bases are TGCAGTGCCCTTGGTGAGACAGGCTCCTACGAGCAGTACTTC. Its translation: CSALGETGSYEQYF.

The V gene is TRBV12-3 or TRBV12-4, the J gene TRBJ2-5; D may be TRBD1 or TRBD2 (5 bases each). The CDR3 has 13 amino acids. Trimming cost V 7 bases and J 3 bases, with 12 bases left between them. CDR3 DNA sequence: TGTGCCAGCATTGGGGGTTGGGAAGAGACCCAGTACTTC. It translates to CASIGGWEETQYF.

J is TRBJ2-3 and V is TRBV15; TRBD2 aligns across 8 bases. Germline values: CDR1 LNHNV, CDR2 YYDKDF (reference sequence). CDR3 size: 15 residues. V dropped 3 bases and J dropped 3; count of bases not matched to a gene: 5. The CDR3 DNA follows: TGTGCCACCAGCAGTGGCGGGGGGAGTACAGATACGCAGTATTTT. Translated: CATSSGGGSTDTQYF.

This clonotype was seen a single time. The CDR3 bases are TGTGCCAGCAGTTTCAGTAACACCGGGGAGCTGTTTTTT. This gives the protein CASSFSNTGELFF. The chain links TRBV27 to TRBJ2-2; no clear D. Germline-derived CDR1 and CDR2 are MNHEY and SMNVEV (reference sequence). The V end lost 3 bases, the J end lost 2 bases, and 4 bases lay between the germline ends. The CDR3 is made up of 13 amino acids.

A single count supports this clonotype. CDR3 sequence: CSAAWDRDNEKLFF. The CDR3 nucleotides are TGCAGTGCTGCGTGGGACAGGGACAATGAAAAACTGTTTTTT. The chain carries TRBV20-1 and TRBJ1-4; 9 bases are shared with TRBD1. The germline V gene encodes CDR1 DFQATT and CDR2 SNEGSKA (reference sequence). CDR3 length equals 14 residues. V lost 5 bases to trimming and J lost 5 bases; unmatched junction nucleotides: 6.

CDR3 nucleotides: TGCGCCAGCAGCTTTTCCGGAACTCTTTACAATGAGCAGTTCTTC. It encodes CASSFSGTLYNEQFF. This rearrangement joins TRBV5-1 to TRBJ2-1; no reliable D call. The CDR3 consists of 15 residues. V dropped 2 bases and J dropped 4 bases, with 13 bases sitting between them. Germline V gene data show CDR1 as SGHRS and CDR2 as YFSETQ.

The chain carries TRBV27 and TRBJ1-2; 7 bases align to TRBD1. Germline V gene lookup returns CDR1 MNHEY and CDR2 SMNVEV (reference sequence). The CDR3 is 16 amino acids. Trimming cost V 6 bases and J 8 bases; bases outside gene matches: 18. CDR3 nucleotides: TGTGCCAGCAGCCTCAGCCCCCGACAGGGAATTTGGGGCTACACCTTC. This codes for CASSLSPRQGIWGYTF.

The genes are TRBV15 and TRBJ2-2, with D uncertain. V was shortened by 3 bases and J by 4 bases, with 3 bases between the two germline ends. The V gene's germline CDR1 is LNHNV and CDR2 YYDKDF (reference sequence). The CDR3 is made up of 12 amino acids. Here the CDR3 reads CATSSSTGELFF. DNA for the CDR3: TGTGCCACCAGCAGTAGCACCGGGGAGCTGTTTTTT. Drawing the rest from reference TRBV15 and TRBJ2-2, the complete variable domain is DAMVIQNPRYQVTQFGKPVTLSCSQTLNHNVMYWYQQKSSQAPKLLFHYYDKDFNNEADTPDNFQSRRPNTSFCFLDIRSPGLGDTAMYLCATSSSTGELFFGEGSRLTVL.